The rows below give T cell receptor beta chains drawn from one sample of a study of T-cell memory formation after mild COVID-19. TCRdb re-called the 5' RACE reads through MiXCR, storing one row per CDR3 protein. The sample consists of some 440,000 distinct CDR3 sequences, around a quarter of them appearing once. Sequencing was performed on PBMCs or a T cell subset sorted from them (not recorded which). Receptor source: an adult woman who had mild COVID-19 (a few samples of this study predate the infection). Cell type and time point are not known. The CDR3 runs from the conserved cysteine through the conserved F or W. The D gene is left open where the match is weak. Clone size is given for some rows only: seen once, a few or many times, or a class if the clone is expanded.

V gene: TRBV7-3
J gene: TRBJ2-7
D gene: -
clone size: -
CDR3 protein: CASSLLQAGDYEQYF
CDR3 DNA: TGTGCCAGCTCCCTTTTGCAGGCCGGGGACTACGAGCAGTACTTC

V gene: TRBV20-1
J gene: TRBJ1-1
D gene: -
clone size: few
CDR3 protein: CSARATEAFF
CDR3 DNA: TGCAGTGCCCGCGCCACTGAAGCTTTCTTT

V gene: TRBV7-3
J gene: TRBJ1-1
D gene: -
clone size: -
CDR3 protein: CASSSRGGSPNTEAFF
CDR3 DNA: TGTGCCAGCAGCTCCCGGGGGGGGTCCCCTAACACTGAAGCTTTCTTT

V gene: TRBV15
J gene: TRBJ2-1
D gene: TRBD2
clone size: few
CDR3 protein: CATSTSGNSYNEQFF
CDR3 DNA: TGTGCCACCAGCACAAGCGGGAACTCCTACAATGAGCAGTTCTTC

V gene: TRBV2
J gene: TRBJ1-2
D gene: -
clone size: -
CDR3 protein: CASSEMGDYGYTF
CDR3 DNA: TGTGCCAGCAGTGAAATGGGGGACTATGGCTACACCTTC

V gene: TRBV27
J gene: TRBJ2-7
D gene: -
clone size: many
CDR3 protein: CASSLGLLPYEQYF
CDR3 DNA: TGTGCCAGCAGTTTGGGTCTATTACCCTACGAGCAGTACTTC

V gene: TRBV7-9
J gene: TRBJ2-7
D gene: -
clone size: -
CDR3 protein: CASSSGLVGYEQYF
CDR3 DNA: TGTGCCAGCAGCAGCGGGCTAGTGGGCTACGAGCAGTACTTC

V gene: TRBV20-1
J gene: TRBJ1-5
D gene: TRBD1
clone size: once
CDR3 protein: CSARPGQTNQPQHF
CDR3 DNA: TGCAGTGCTCGTCCGGGACAGACGAATCAGCCCCAGCATTTT

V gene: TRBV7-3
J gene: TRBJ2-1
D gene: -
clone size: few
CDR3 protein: CASSSRSGSSYNEQFF
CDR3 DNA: TGTGCCAGCAGTTCGCGTAGCGGTAGCTCCTACAATGAGCAGTTCTTC

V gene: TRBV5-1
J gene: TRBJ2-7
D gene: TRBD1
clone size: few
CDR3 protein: CASGGPGQGNVDEQYF
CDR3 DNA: TGCGCCAGCGGAGGTCCGGGACAGGGGAACGTGGACGAGCAGTACTTC

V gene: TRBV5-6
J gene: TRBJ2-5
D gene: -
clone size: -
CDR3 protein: CASSLWNSQETQYF
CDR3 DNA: TGTGCCAGCAGCTTGTGGAACAGCCAAGAGACCCAGTACTTC

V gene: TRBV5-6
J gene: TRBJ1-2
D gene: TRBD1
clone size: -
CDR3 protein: CASRLDRLYGYTF
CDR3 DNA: TGTGCCAGCAGACTGGACAGGCTCTATGGCTACACCTTC

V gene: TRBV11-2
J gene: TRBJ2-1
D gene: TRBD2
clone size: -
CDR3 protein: CASSAKTSGGAIEQFF
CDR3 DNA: TGTGCCAGCAGCGCCAAGACTAGCGGGGGGGCGATTGAGCAGTTCTTC

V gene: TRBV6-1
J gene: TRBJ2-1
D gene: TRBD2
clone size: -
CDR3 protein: CASSQREESYNEQFF
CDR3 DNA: TGTGCCAGCAGCCAGCGGGAGGAAAGCTACAATGAGCAGTTCTTC

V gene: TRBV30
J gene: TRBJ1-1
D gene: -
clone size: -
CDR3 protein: CAWSKPGLMNTEAFF
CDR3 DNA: TGTGCCTGGAGTAAACCGGGACTGATGAACACTGAAGCTTTCTTT

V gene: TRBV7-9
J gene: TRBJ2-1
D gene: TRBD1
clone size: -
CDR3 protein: CASSLGQVLGLEQFF
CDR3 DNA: TGTGCCAGCAGCCTCGGACAGGTCCTGGGATTGGAGCAGTTCTTC